The 18 T cell receptor beta chains below come from one sample, sequenced in a study of blood T cell repertoires in COVID-19 (dated by TCRdb to about 2020). Library creation used the immunoSEQ multiplex PCR assay. TCRdb limited this immuneACCESS table to in-frame rearrangements with V and J called. A share of clones is missing; checked studies link under half to unresolved V genes, and the rest is unexplained. The sample table shows about 260,000 clones, and approximately 80% are seen once. The biggest ten clones account for 4% to 5% of the sample. The sequenced material came from peripheral blood. These TCRs come from a man in his sixties with acute or convalescent COVID-19.

The genes are TRBV25-1 and TRBJ1-5; D might be TRBD1 (6 bases). This CDR3 has 14 amino acids. Germline CDR1 is MGHDK and CDR2 is SYGVNS. Trimming shortened V by 3 bases and J by 8 bases, and 14 bases separated the two germline ends. The CDR3 DNA reads as TGTGCCAGCAGTGAGGTTGGGGGGGCGAAGCCCCAGCATTTT. Its protein product is CASSEVGGAKPQHF.

This rearrangement joins TRBV15 to TRBJ2-5; 8 nucleotides agree with TRBD1. V gave up 2 bases and J gave up 5 bases; unmatched junction bases: 7. The CDR3 runs 15 residues. The germline gives CDR1 LNHNV, CDR2 YYDKDF (reference sequence). CDR3 protein: CATSRSGQGYETQYF. The CDR3 DNA follows: TGTGCCACCAGCAGATCTGGACAGGGATACGAGACCCAGTACTTC.

The J gene is TRBJ2-1, the V gene TRBV27; TRBD1 matches at 7 bases. Germline trimming cut 5 bases from V and 3 bases from J; bases unmatched to any gene: 10. Germline V gene lookup returns CDR1 MNHEY and CDR2 SMNVEV (reference sequence). CDR3 size: 16 residues. CDR3: CASSILTRGLYNEQFF. The CDR3 coding sequence is TGTGCCAGCAGTATACTCACAAGGGGGCTCTACAATGAGCAGTTCTTC.

The table lists this clone with a few counts. The chain carries TRBV29-1 and TRBJ2-7; TRBD1 agrees at 7 bases. Per the germline V gene, CDR1 is SQVTM and CDR2 is ANQGSEA. CDR3 length: 12 residues. The ends lost 7 bases at V and 7 bases at J; junction bases unmatched: 10. CDR3: CSGMTGTGEQYF. The DNA for the CDR3 is TGCAGCGGAATGACAGGGACGGGGGAGCAGTACTTC.

The chain uses TRBV7-2 and TRBJ2-7; 7 bases map to TRBD2. The CDR3 covers 16 residues. V trimming: 1 base; J trimming: 3 bases; junction bases outside the gene matches: 9. Germline V lookup: CDR1 SGHTA, CDR2 FQGNSA. The CDR3 DNA reads TGTGCCAGCAGCTTAGGGGTGGGCGGGAGCTTCTACGAGCAGTACTTC. Encoded protein: CASSLGVGGSFYEQYF. Drawing the rest from reference TRBV7-2 and TRBJ2-7, the complete variable domain is GAGVSQSPSNKVTEKGKDVELRCDPISGHTALYWYRQSLGQGLEFLIYFQGNSAPDKSGLPSDRFSAERTGGSVSTLTIQRTQQEDSAVYLCASSLGVGGSFYEQYFGPGTRLTVT.

This clone has more than one count but fewer than ten. The chain couples TRBV5-4 to TRBJ2-7, with TRBD2 matching over 8 bases. The CDR3 runs to 15 residues. In germline, CDR1 is SGHNT, CDR2 YYREEE (reference sequence). The V segment lost 4 bases and the J segment 2 bases; nucleotides outside the gene matches: 8. The CDR3 nucleotides are TGTGCCAGCAGCCCCGGACTAGCAGCAACCTACGAGCAGTACTTC. It translates to CASSPGLAATYEQYF.

The rearrangement links TRBV10-3 to TRBJ1-4; perhaps TRBD1 as D (6 bases). The V end lost 6 bases, the J end lost 8 bases, and 13 bases lay between the germline ends. This CDR3 is built from 13 residues. CDR1 and CDR2 (germline): ENHRY, SYGVKD. The DNA for the CDR3 is TGTGCCATCAGCCAGGGGCCCGGAGAAAAACTGTTTTTT. Translated: CAISQGPGEKLFF.

The genes are TRBV28 and TRBJ2-7, with D maybe TRBD2 (7 bases). V lost 1 base, J lost 5 bases, and 18 bases lay in between. CDR1 and CDR2 (germline): MDHEN, SYDVKM. The CDR3 extends over 16 amino acids. CDR3 in amino acids: CASSLSSPGGGNEQYF. The CDR3 DNA is TGTGCCAGCAGTTTATCCTCCCCGGGGGGCGGGAACGAGCAGTACTTC.

V usage is TRBV7-2 and J usage is TRBJ2-4, with 8 bases lining up with TRBD1. V shed 5 bases, J shed 5 bases, and the junction held 17 bases outside the gene matches. Germline CDR1 SGHTA, CDR2 FQGNSA. CDR3 length: 18 residues. DNA for the CDR3: TGTGCCAGCAGCAGAGCCGGGACAGGCCGCGTGAGGGAAAACATTCAGTACTTC. This translates into CASSRAGTGRVRENIQYF.

The genes are TRBV5-1 and TRBJ1-6, with 8 bases aligning to TRBD1. The germline CDR1 and CDR2 sequences are SGHRS and YFSETQ. V lost 5 bases to trimming and J lost 7 bases; unmatched junction nucleotides: 5. This CDR3 contains 14 residues. The CDR3 loop reads CASRDPGGNSPLHF. DNA of the CDR3: TGCGCCAGCAGGGATCCAGGGGGCAATTCACCCCTCCACTTT.

The J gene is TRBJ1-5, the V gene TRBV6-6; 7 bases agree with TRBD1. This CDR3 spans 14 amino acids. CDR1 is MNHNY, CDR2 SVGAGI, per germline (reference sequence). J gave up 4 bases and V 6 bases, and 6 bases lay outside the gene matches. The CDR3 coding sequence is TGTGCCAGCAGACCAGGGGGGTTAAATCAGCCCCAGCATTTT. Its protein product is CASRPGGLNQPQHF.

This chain joins TRBV5-4 and TRBJ2-7, with 7 bases aligning to TRBD2. The ends lost 0 bases at V and 0 bases at J; junction bases unmatched: 3. The CDR3 extends over 15 amino acids. Germline V gene lookup returns CDR1 SGHNT and CDR2 YYREEE (reference sequence). The CDR3 sequence is CASSLGGGNSYEQYF. CDR3 DNA: TGTGCCAGCAGCTTGGGGGGAGGGAACTCCTACGAGCAGTACTTC.

This sequence joins TRBV7-3 and TRBJ1-3; 8 positions match TRBD1. V shed 4 bases, J shed 4 bases, and the junction held 6 bases outside the gene matches. The CDR3 is 15 amino acids. From germline, CDR1 is SGHTA and CDR2 FQGTGA. The CDR3 nucleotides are TGTGCCAGCAGCTGGGACAGGAAAACCGGAAACACCATATATTTT. Protein product: CASSWDRKTGNTIYF.

The chain has TRBV18 and TRBJ2-2, with D perhaps matching TRBD1 (6 bases). Trimming removed 2 bases from V and 8 bases from J, with 15 bases in between. The CDR3 totals 15 residues. The V gene's germline CDR1 is KGHSH and CDR2 LQKENI. The CDR3 here is CASSPSPGVAGELFF. The CDR3 nucleotides are TGTGCCAGCTCACCATCCCCAGGGGTTGCGGGGGAGCTGTTTTTT.

The genes are TRBV6-6 and TRBJ2-7; TRBD2 aligns across 9 bases. Per the germline V gene, CDR1 is MNHNY and CDR2 is SVGAGI (reference sequence). Unmatched junction bases numbered 10, after V lost 5 bases and J lost 5 bases. The CDR3 runs to 15 residues. CDR3 DNA sequence: TGTGCCAGCAGTCCCTTAGCGGGAGTTAGCAACGAGCAGTACTTC. Translated: CASSPLAGVSNEQYF.

The chain joins TRBV6-5 to TRBJ2-2; D remains ambiguous. The length of the CDR3 is 13 residues. Germline CDR1 is MNHEY and CDR2 is SVGAGI. With 4 bases removed from V and 4 bases from J, the gap between germline ends came to 7 bases. This CDR3 reads CASSSPVTGELFF. The CDR3 nucleotides read TGTGCCAGCAGTTCTCCCGTCACCGGGGAGCTGTTTTTT.

The genes are TRBV3-1 (or the pseudogene TRBV3-2) and TRBJ1-2; D gene unclear. V was trimmed by 1 base and J by 5 bases, leaving 11 bases between them. Germline V gives CDR1 LGHDT, CDR2 YNNKEL (reference sequence). The CDR3 spans 14 residues. Here the CDR3 reads CASSQGSGQYGYTF. In DNA, the CDR3 is TGTGCCAGCAGCCAAGGATCAGGCCAATATGGCTACACCTTC.

V gene TRBV6-2 or TRBV6-3 combines with J gene TRBJ1-1; no clear D. This CDR3 is 14 amino acids long. Deletions cut 4 bases from V and 1 base from J, with 10 bases between. Germline V gene sequence: CDR1 MNHEY, CDR2 SVGEGT. CDR3 protein: CASSLAGRNTEAFF. The CDR3 region has the DNA TGTGCCAGCAGTTTGGCAGGCCGGAACACTGAAGCTTTCTTT.